These T cell receptor beta chains were read from a single sample in a study of vaccination and CD4 T cells after COVID-19. TCRdb re-called the PCR reads with MiXCR, one entry per CDR3 protein. The sample holds more than 7,500 distinct CDR3 sequences, roughly 45% seen once. Their specific antigens are unknown. Sequenced input: CD4+ T cells from blood, cultured in vitro. All receptors derive from a human donor in good health. Both conserved end residues are part of each CDR3. D genes are given only for firm matches. Expanded clones get a size class; other rows say once, few or many, or leave the size out.

v_call	j_call	d_call	clone_size	cdr3_nt	cdr3_aa
TRBV6-5	TRBJ1-1	NA	NA	TGTGCCAGCAGTTACGCACAGATACGAACCACTGAAGCTTTCTTT	CASSYAQIRTTEAFF
TRBV5-1	TRBJ1-2	NA	NA	TGCGCCAGCAGCTTGGAGGTACAGGGCTATGGCTACACCTTC	CASSLEVQGYGYTF
TRBV10-3	TRBJ2-3	TRBD1	few	TGTGCCATCAAAGGGACAGGGAAGCTTTCAGATACGCAGTATTTT	CAIKGTGKLSDTQYF
TRBV7-8	TRBJ2-1	TRBD1	NA	TGTGCCAGCAGCTTTGGGACAGGGGCCATCAATGAGCAGTTCTTC	CASSFGTGAINEQFF
TRBV19	TRBJ1-5	NA	few	TGTGCCAGTGCCATGGGGAAGTGGGGCAATCAGCCCCAGCATTTT	CASAMGKWGNQPQHF
TRBV5-6	TRBJ2-5	NA	NA	TGTGCCAGCAGCTTGGGCCAGTCAGAGACCCAGTACTTC	CASSLGQSETQYF
TRBV7-8	TRBJ1-5	NA	NA	TGTGCCAGCAGCTTAGGACGTCAGGGCGACAATCAGCCCCAGCATTTT	CASSLGRQGDNQPQHF
TRBV6-2/TRBV6-3	TRBJ2-7	TRBD1	NA	TGTGCCAGCAGCCGTGCCGGACAGGGGTTCCCCTACGAGCAGTACTTC	CASSRAGQGFPYEQYF
TRBV30	TRBJ1-1	NA	NA	TGTGCCTGGAGTGTACTCACGGTGAACACTGAAGCTTTCTTT	CAWSVLTVNTEAFF
TRBV10-1	TRBJ1-1	NA	NA	TGCGCCAGCATTCGAGGACTGGTGAACACTGAAGCTTTCTTT	CASIRGLVNTEAFF
TRBV2	TRBJ2-7	NA	NA	TGTGCCAGCAGTGAGACCCCTCGTTACGAGCAGTACTTC	CASSETPRYEQYF
TRBV11-2	TRBJ1-2	NA	NA	TGTGCCAGCAGCATTTCAGGGCTACTCAACTATGGCTACACCTTC	CASSISGLLNYGYTF